The rows below give T cell receptor beta chains drawn from one sample of a study of shared clonotypes between healthy human individuals. TCRdb's table, derived via immunoSEQ multiplex PCR, lists solely in-frame clones and lacks some. The sample has 500,000 to 650,000 clones; roughly four fifths are singletons. Material: PBMCs. These receptors were obtained from a woman aged 35 to 49 in good health. Some clones in this sample may be carry-over from other donors' samples. CDR3s include the opening cysteine and the closing phenylalanine or tryptophan. D genes are given only for firm matches. The size of a clone is reported for some rows only, either as once, few or many, or as a class for expanded clones.

j_gene: TRBJ2-6
abundance: -
v_gene: TRBV10-3
d_gene: TRBD1
CDR3nt: TGTGCCATCAGTGATGGGACAGGGGGCTTGGGGGCCAACGTCCTGACTTTC
CDR3aa: CAISDGTGGLGANVLTF

j_gene: TRBJ2-2
abundance: -
v_gene: TRBV7-3
d_gene: TRBD2
CDR3nt: TGTGCCAGCAGCTTCGCGGGGGACACCGGGGAGCTGTTTTTT
CDR3aa: CASSFAGDTGELFF

j_gene: TRBJ2-3
abundance: once
v_gene: TRBV2
d_gene: TRBD2
CDR3nt: TGTGCCAGCAGTGAGCGGGAGGGCCTTACGCAGTATTTT
CDR3aa: CASSEREGLTQYF

j_gene: TRBJ2-7
abundance: -
v_gene: TRBV18
d_gene: -
CDR3nt: TGTGCCAGCTCACCACCCGCTGGGGGCTACGAGCAGTACTTC
CDR3aa: CASSPPAGGYEQYF

j_gene: TRBJ2-1
abundance: -
v_gene: TRBV9
d_gene: -
CDR3nt: TGTGCCAGCAGCCATGGGTCGGGGATTGAGCAGTTCTTC
CDR3aa: CASSHGSGIEQFF

j_gene: TRBJ1-4
abundance: few
v_gene: TRBV6-1
d_gene: -
CDR3nt: TGTGCCACCCAACCGGGGGGAGCGGGTAATGAAAAACTGTTTTTT
CDR3aa: CATQPGGAGNEKLFF

j_gene: TRBJ2-1
abundance: -
v_gene: TRBV28
d_gene: -
CDR3nt: TGTGCCAGCAGTTTATATCTAGTTTCCTACAATGAGCAGTTCTTC
CDR3aa: CASSLYLVSYNEQFF

j_gene: TRBJ1-2
abundance: -
v_gene: TRBV10-3
d_gene: TRBD1
CDR3nt: TGTGCCATCAGAGAAACAGGGGGCAACTATGGCTACACCTTC
CDR3aa: CAIRETGGNYGYTF

j_gene: TRBJ2-1
abundance: -
v_gene: TRBV2
d_gene: -
CDR3nt: TGTGCCAGCAGACGATCTTCTCCCTCGAATGAGCAGTTCTTC
CDR3aa: CASRRSSPSNEQFF

j_gene: TRBJ2-3
abundance: -
v_gene: TRBV6-4
d_gene: TRBD2
CDR3nt: TGTGCCAGCAGTGACTCGGGGACTAGCGGCACAGATACGCAGTATTTT
CDR3aa: CASSDSGTSGTDTQYF

j_gene: TRBJ2-2
abundance: few
v_gene: TRBV5-8
d_gene: -
CDR3nt: TGTGCCAGCAGCTTCAAAGCCCCCGGGGAGCTGTTTTTT
CDR3aa: CASSFKAPGELFF

j_gene: TRBJ1-5
abundance: few
v_gene: TRBV27
d_gene: TRBD1
CDR3nt: TGTGCCAGCAGTACTCTTCAGGGGGACAGGGGGTCCTTCGGCTCCCAGCATTTT
CDR3aa: CASSTLQGDRGSFGSQHF

j_gene: TRBJ2-3
abundance: many
v_gene: TRBV7-2
d_gene: TRBD1
CDR3nt: TGTGCCAGCAGCGACAGGGTTCGCAATACGCAGTATTTT
CDR3aa: CASSDRVRNTQYF

j_gene: TRBJ2-7
abundance: few
v_gene: TRBV28
d_gene: TRBD1
CDR3nt: TGTGCCAGCAGATTCCCGGACAGGGGAAGCGACGAGCAGTACTTC
CDR3aa: CASRFPDRGSDEQYF

j_gene: TRBJ2-5
abundance: -
v_gene: TRBV28
d_gene: TRBD1
CDR3nt: TGTGCCAGCAGTCCGGACAGGGCTGTTCTAGAGACCCAGTACTTC
CDR3aa: CASSPDRAVLETQYF

j_gene: TRBJ2-1
abundance: -
v_gene: TRBV2
d_gene: TRBD2
CDR3nt: TGTGCCAGCAGTGTTGGGCCTAGCGGGAGGTTGTCCTACAATGAGCAGTTCTTC
CDR3aa: CASSVGPSGRLSYNEQFF

j_gene: TRBJ2-3
abundance: -
v_gene: TRBV6-5
d_gene: -
CDR3nt: TGTGCCAGCAGTTACGCGACAGGAGGCACAGATACGCAGTATTTT
CDR3aa: CASSYATGGTDTQYF

j_gene: TRBJ1-1
abundance: -
v_gene: TRBV5-4
d_gene: -
CDR3nt: TGTGCCAGCAGCCCATCGGCAGCATACACTGAAGCTTTCTTT
CDR3aa: CASSPSAAYTEAFF

j_gene: TRBJ1-1
abundance: -
v_gene: TRBV16
d_gene: -
CDR3nt: TGTGCCAGCAGCCCAGGGCTAAACACTGAAGCTTTCTTT
CDR3aa: CASSPGLNTEAFF

j_gene: TRBJ2-5
abundance: few
v_gene: TRBV30
d_gene: -
CDR3nt: TGTGCCTGGAGTCTAAGGGGGTTGGAGACCCAGTACTTC
CDR3aa: CAWSLRGLETQYF

j_gene: TRBJ2-7
abundance: -
v_gene: TRBV6-6
d_gene: TRBD2
CDR3nt: TGTGCCAGCAGTAAGACCGGGACTACCTACGAGCAGTACTTC
CDR3aa: CASSKTGTTYEQYF

j_gene: TRBJ1-2
abundance: -
v_gene: TRBV5-8
d_gene: -
CDR3nt: TGTGCCAGCAGCTTGGTCGGCTCGTACGATGGCTACACCTTC
CDR3aa: CASSLVGSYDGYTF

j_gene: TRBJ2-4
abundance: -
v_gene: TRBV5-4
d_gene: -
CDR3nt: TGTGCCAGCAGCTTGCGGCAGGGTGGGGGCATTCAGTACTTC
CDR3aa: CASSLRQGGGIQYF

j_gene: TRBJ2-7
abundance: once
v_gene: TRBV11-2
d_gene: TRBD1
CDR3nt: TGTGCCAGCAGCTTAGGACAGGGCGTCAACGAGCAGTACTTC
CDR3aa: CASSLGQGVNEQYF

j_gene: TRBJ2-3
abundance: once
v_gene: TRBV6-1
d_gene: -
CDR3nt: TGTGCCAGCACTCAGTGGGGGTCAGGGGCAGATACGCAGTATTTT
CDR3aa: CASTQWGSGADTQYF

j_gene: TRBJ2-7
abundance: -
v_gene: TRBV5-1
d_gene: -
CDR3nt: TGCGCCAGCAGCTCTCCGACAGGGCCGGGGGTATACGAGCAGTACTTC
CDR3aa: CASSSPTGPGVYEQYF

j_gene: TRBJ1-2
abundance: few
v_gene: TRBV6-1
d_gene: -
CDR3nt: TGTGCCAGCAGTGAGGGGGGGGACAAGTATGGCTACACCTTC
CDR3aa: CASSEGGDKYGYTF

j_gene: TRBJ2-7
abundance: -
v_gene: TRBV19
d_gene: -
CDR3nt: TGTGCCAGTAGTATTGGTCAGTCCTACGAGCAGTACTTC
CDR3aa: CASSIGQSYEQYF

j_gene: TRBJ1-5
abundance: -
v_gene: TRBV6-6
d_gene: -
CDR3nt: TGTGCCAGCAGTGAGGGGTTCCAGCCCCAGCATTTT
CDR3aa: CASSEGFQPQHF

j_gene: TRBJ2-3
abundance: -
v_gene: TRBV10-1
d_gene: -
CDR3nt: TGCGCCAGCGGGTTCCGAGGTACGCAGTATTTT
CDR3aa: CASGFRGTQYF

j_gene: TRBJ2-3
abundance: -
v_gene: TRBV13
d_gene: -
CDR3nt: TGTGCCAGCAGCTTACGGGCGGGGAGAGATACGCAGTATTTT
CDR3aa: CASSLRAGRDTQYF

j_gene: TRBJ1-5
abundance: -
v_gene: TRBV7-9
d_gene: -
CDR3nt: TGTGCCAGCAGCTTAGAGAGTCGTCAGCCCCAGCATTTT
CDR3aa: CASSLESRQPQHF

j_gene: TRBJ2-1
abundance: -
v_gene: TRBV7-8
d_gene: -
CDR3nt: TGTGCCAGCAGCGGTAGCGGCTACCGCTACAATGAGCAGTTCTTC
CDR3aa: CASSGSGYRYNEQFF

j_gene: TRBJ1-5
abundance: -
v_gene: TRBV19
d_gene: TRBD1
CDR3nt: TGTGCCAGTAGTACGACAGGGTATCAGCCCCAGCATTTT
CDR3aa: CASSTTGYQPQHF

j_gene: TRBJ1-2
abundance: -
v_gene: TRBV28
d_gene: -
CDR3nt: TGTGCCAGCAGTCCCACGGACTTGTTGGGCTACACCTTC
CDR3aa: CASSPTDLLGYTF

j_gene: TRBJ2-7
abundance: -
v_gene: TRBV11-2
d_gene: TRBD1
CDR3nt: TGTGCCAGCAGCTTGGGGACAGGGGGGTACTACGAGCAGTACTTC
CDR3aa: CASSLGTGGYYEQYF

j_gene: TRBJ2-7
abundance: -
v_gene: TRBV15
d_gene: TRBD1
CDR3nt: TGTGCCACCAGCTCCCGACAGGGGGTGGTGCAGTACTTC
CDR3aa: CATSSRQGVVQYF

j_gene: TRBJ2-3
abundance: few
v_gene: TRBV5-1
d_gene: -
CDR3nt: TGCGCCAGCAGCCTCTTAGATACGCAGTATTTT
CDR3aa: CASSLLDTQYF

j_gene: TRBJ2-1
abundance: -
v_gene: TRBV11-3
d_gene: TRBD2
CDR3nt: TGTGCCAGCAGCGTAGCGGGAGTGAATGGGTACAATGAGCAGTTCTTC
CDR3aa: CASSVAGVNGYNEQFF

j_gene: TRBJ1-5
abundance: -
v_gene: TRBV28
d_gene: TRBD1
CDR3nt: TGTGCCAGCAGTCCCGGGGACAGGGGGCCGAATCAGCCCCAGCATTTT
CDR3aa: CASSPGDRGPNQPQHF

j_gene: TRBJ2-5
abundance: -
v_gene: TRBV15
d_gene: TRBD2
CDR3nt: TGTGCCACCACCCGGACTAGCGGGTACCAAGAGACCCAGTACTTC
CDR3aa: CATTRTSGYQETQYF

j_gene: TRBJ2-2
abundance: -
v_gene: TRBV7-9
d_gene: TRBD2
CDR3nt: TGTGCCAGCAGGACGACTAGCGGGGCCGGGGAGCTGTTTTTT
CDR3aa: CASRTTSGAGELFF